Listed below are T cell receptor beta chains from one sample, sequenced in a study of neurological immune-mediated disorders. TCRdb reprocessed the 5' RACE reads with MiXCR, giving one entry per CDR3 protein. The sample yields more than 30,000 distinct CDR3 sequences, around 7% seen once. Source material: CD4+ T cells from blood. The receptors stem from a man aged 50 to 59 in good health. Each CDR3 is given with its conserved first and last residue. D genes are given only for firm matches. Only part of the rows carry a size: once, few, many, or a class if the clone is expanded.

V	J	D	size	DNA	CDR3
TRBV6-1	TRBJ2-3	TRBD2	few	TGTGCCAGCACTGGGACTAGCGGGATAGAAACGCAGTATTTT	CASTGTSGIETQYF
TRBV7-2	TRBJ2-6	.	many	TGTGCCAGCAGCTTAGTAAGTCTCAGGGGCTCTGGGGCCAACGTCCTGACTTTC	CASSLVSLRGSGANVLTF
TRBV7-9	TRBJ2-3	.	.	TGTGCCAGCAGCGCCGGTAGCACAGATACGCAGTATTTT	CASSAGSTDTQYF
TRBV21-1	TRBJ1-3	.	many	TGTGCCAGCGGGACTTCCCTGGAGGGAAACACCATATATTTT	CASGTSLEGNTIYF
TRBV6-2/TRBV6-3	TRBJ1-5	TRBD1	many	TGTGCCAGCAGTGCCCGCACAGGGGGAGGAGTGTGGGGCAATCAGCCCCAGCATTTT	CASSARTGGGVWGNQPQHF
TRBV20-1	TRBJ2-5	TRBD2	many	TGCAGTGCTAGAGACCCGCCCCCGGGAGGGCGGGAGACCCAGTACTTC	CSARDPPPGGRETQYF
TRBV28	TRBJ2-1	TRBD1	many	TGTGCCAGGAGGGACAGGGGGAGTGAGCAGTTCTTC	CARRDRGSEQFF
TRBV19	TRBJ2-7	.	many	TGTGCCAGTAGTATTAACAGCTTTTTACCCTACGAGCAGTACTTC	CASSINSFLPYEQYF
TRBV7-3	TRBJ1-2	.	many	TGTGCCAGCAGCTTAACCCCAGGGAAGGATGACTACACCTTC	CASSLTPGKDDYTF
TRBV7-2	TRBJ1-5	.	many	TGTGCCAGCAGCCCTCAGGGAAATCAGCCCCAGCATTTT	CASSPQGNQPQHF
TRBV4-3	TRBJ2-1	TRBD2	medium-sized	TGCGCCAGCAGCCTTACTAGCGGCTCCTACAATGAGCAGTTCTTC	CASSLTSGSYNEQFF
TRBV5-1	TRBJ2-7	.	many	TGCGCCAGCATGGGCAGGAGTGGAGAGCAGTACTTC	CASMGRSGEQYF
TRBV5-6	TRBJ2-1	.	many	TGTGCCAGCAGCCCCAAAGGGGTAGCGGATGAGCAGTTCTTC	CASSPKGVADEQFF
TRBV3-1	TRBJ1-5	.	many	TGTGCCAGCAGCCAAGATCGTCCGGGTCTGGGGCAGCCCCAGCATTTT	CASSQDRPGLGQPQHF
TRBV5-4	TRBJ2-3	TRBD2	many	TGTGCCAGCAGCTTCTGGAGACTAGCGGGTACAGATACGCAGTATTTT	CASSFWRLAGTDTQYF
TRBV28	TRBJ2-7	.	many	TGTGCCAGCAGTTGGAAAGAGCAGTACTTC	CASSWKEQYF
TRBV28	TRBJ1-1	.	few	TGTGCCAGCAGTTTTAAGAAGGGGCTACTGAACACTGAAGCTTTCTTT	CASSFKKGLLNTEAFF
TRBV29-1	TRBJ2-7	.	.	TGCAGCGTTGAAGGGCAGGGCGAAGGATACGAGCAGTACTTC	CSVEGQGEGYEQYF
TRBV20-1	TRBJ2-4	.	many	TGCAGTGCTACGACAGTACGGGGCATTCAGTACTTC	CSATTVRGIQYF
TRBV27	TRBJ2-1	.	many	TGTGCCAGCAGTTTAAGCCCACTTGAGCAGTTCTTC	CASSLSPLEQFF
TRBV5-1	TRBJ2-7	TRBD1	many	TGCGCCAGCAGCGGAGAACAGGGGGCGCGGGAGCAGTACTTC	CASSGEQGAREQYF
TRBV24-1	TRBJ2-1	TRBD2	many	TGTGCCACCAGTGTAAGTCTCGGGCTAGCGGGTTACAATGAGCAGTTCTTC	CATSVSLGLAGYNEQFF
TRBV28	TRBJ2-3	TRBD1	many	TGTGCCAGCAGTTTAGGGACAGGGGACACAGATACGCAGTATTTT	CASSLGTGDTDTQYF
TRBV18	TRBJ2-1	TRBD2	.	TGTGCCAGCTCACGCGAGCGCGGGAGCGAGTACAATGAGCAGTTCTTC	CASSRERGSEYNEQFF
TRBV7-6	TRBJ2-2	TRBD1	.	TGTGCCAGCCGGCAAGGGGGCGGAACCGGGGAGCTGTTTTTT	CASRQGGGTGELFF
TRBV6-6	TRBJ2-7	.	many	TGTGCCGCCAAGGGGGGGGAGCAGTACTTC	CAAKGGEQYF
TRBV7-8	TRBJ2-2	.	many	TGTGCCAGCAGCTCCCTGGTCGGGGAGCTGTTTTTT	CASSSLVGELFF
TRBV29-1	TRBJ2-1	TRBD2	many	TGCAGCGGATGGACTAGCGGGATCTACAATGAGCAGTTCTTC	CSGWTSGIYNEQFF
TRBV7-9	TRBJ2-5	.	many	TGTGCCAGCAGCTTAGGGACTGGCCAAGAGACCCAGTACTTC	CASSLGTGQETQYF